Following are 30 T cell receptor beta chains from one sample sequenced in a study of blood T cell repertoires in COVID-19. The table came from immunoSEQ multiplex PCR; TCRdb's copy has only in-frame clones and leaves some out. This table holds around 100,000 clones, around 93% found once. The sequenced sample consisted of peripheral blood. These receptors originate from a human donor with active COVID-19. The donor label of this sample is uncertain.

The chain recombines TRBV27 with TRBJ1-4; maybe TRBD1 (6 bases). Trimming pared 4 bases from V and 0 bases from J, leaving 15 bases between. The CDR3 is 17 residues long. In germline, CDR1 is MNHEY, CDR2 SMNVEV (reference sequence). CDR3 DNA: TGTGCCAGCAGTTGGCGCCGGGACACGTCAACTAATGAAAAACTGTTTTTT. As protein: CASSWRRDTSTNEKLFF.

The V gene is TRBV6-1, the J gene TRBJ2-1; D unresolved. This CDR3 contains 15 residues. The germline V gene has CDR1 MNHNS and CDR2 SASEGT. V was trimmed by 2 bases and J by 9 bases, leaving 17 bases between them. CDR3 sequence (DNA): TGTGCCAGCAGTGAAAGTCTGAGAAATAGCCCTGAGCAGTTCTTC. Translating gives CASSESLRNSPEQFF.

This clone was detected once. The chain carries TRBV5-1 and TRBJ2-3, with TRBD2 matching over 8 bases. The CDR3 extends over 17 amino acids. The V gene end was trimmed by 4 bases and the J gene end by 3 bases; junction bases not matched to a gene: 13. CDR1 and CDR2 from the germline V gene are SGHRS and YFSETQ. The CDR3 spells CASSPTTTSGYTDTQYF. The DNA of the CDR3 is TGCGCCAGCAGCCCAACTACTACTAGCGGTTATACAGATACGCAGTATTTT.

The CDR3 sequence: CASSPSLQGSTDTQYF. CDR3 bases: TGTGCCAGCAGCCCTTCCTTACAGGGATCCACAGATACGCAGTATTTT. This rearrangement joins TRBV5-4 to TRBJ2-3; D might be TRBD1 (6 bases). V gave up 4 bases and J gave up 2 bases, with 17 bases separating them. Germline lookup yields CDR1 SGHNT and CDR2 YYREEE (reference sequence). The CDR3 has 16 amino acids.

This chain links TRBV13 with TRBJ2-1; possibly TRBD1 for D (6 bases). Germline V CDR1 and CDR2: PRHDT, FYEKMQ (reference sequence). The CDR3 sequence is 14 residues long. Deletions cut 0 bases from V and 8 bases from J, with 11 bases between. In nucleotides, the CDR3 is TGTGCCAGCAGCTTAGGGAACAGGGTCGATGAGCAGTTCTTC. Translated, it gives CASSLGNRVDEQFF.

The rearrangement joins TRBV27 to TRBJ1-5; TRBD1 is a possible D gene (5 bases). V was clipped by 2 bases and J by 7 bases, with 12 bases between them. Germline lookup yields CDR1 MNHEY and CDR2 SMNVEV (reference sequence). This CDR3 spans 14 amino acids. The CDR3 DNA reads as TGTGCCAGCAGTTTAAGGGGAATAGAGCAGCCCCAGCATTTT. It specifies CASSLRGIEQPQHF.

The J gene is TRBJ2-5, the V gene TRBV5-4; 16 bases are a match to TRBD2. CDR3 length equals 18 residues. Germline CDR1 and CDR2: SGHNT and YYREEE (reference sequence). Trimming took 4 bases from V and 5 from J; bases not matched to a gene: 11. CDR3 loop: CASSNPGLAGGPGETQYF. CDR3 coding DNA: TGTGCCAGCAGCAACCCGGGACTAGCGGGGGGGCCCGGGGAGACCCAGTACTTC. The entire variable domain, with the rest obtained from reference TRBV5-4 and TRBJ2-5, is as follows: ETGVTQSPTHLIKTRGQQVTLRCSSQSGHNTVSWYQQALGQGPQFIFQYYREEENGRGNFPPRFSGLQFPNYSSELNVNALELDDSALYLCASSNPGLAGGPGETQYFGPGTRLLVL.

The rearrangement joins TRBV25-1 to TRBJ2-3; D unclear. This CDR3 comprises 16 residues. Trimming cost V 2 bases and J 4 bases, with 16 bases left between them. Germline CDR1 MGHDK, CDR2 SYGVNS. The CDR3 nucleotides read TGTGCCAGCAGTGAACAAAAAGGAGTAGGCTCAGATACGCAGTATTTT. As protein: CASSEQKGVGSDTQYF.

The rearrangement links TRBV7-3 to TRBJ2-2; D call uncertain. Germline V lookup: CDR1 SGHTA, CDR2 FQGTGA. The CDR3 sequence is 14 residues long. V lost 6 bases and J lost 6, with 14 bases in between. CDR3 region: CASSLIAISGELFF. CDR3 DNA sequence: TGTGCCAGCAGTCTGATAGCCATATCCGGGGAGCTGTTTTTT.

V usage is TRBV7-2 and J usage is TRBJ2-1; perhaps TRBD1 as D (6 bases). The CDR3 spans 13 residues. Per germline, CDR1 SGHTA and CDR2 FQGNSA. Deletions cut 0 bases from V and 11 bases from J, with 11 bases between. The chain's CDR3 is CASSLARQGQQFF. Written as DNA, the CDR3 is TGTGCCAGCAGCTTAGCGCGGCAGGGGCAGCAGTTCTTC.

The chain links TRBV11-1 to TRBJ1-3, with a tentative D call TRBD1 (5 bases). Germline CDR1 SGHAT, CDR2 FQDESV (reference sequence). Trimming removed 10 bases at V and 2 bases at J, with 18 bases between. The CDR3 consists of 15 residues. The CDR3 DNA reads TGTGCCACCTCTTTTACAGGTTTTCCTGGAAACACCATATATTTT. It yields the protein CATSFTGFPGNTIYF.

The chain uses TRBV19 and TRBJ1-3; 8 bases align to TRBD1. The CDR3 is made up of 18 amino acids. Germline values: CDR1 LNHDA, CDR2 SQIVND (reference sequence). V shed 2 bases, J shed 0 bases, and the junction held 9 bases outside the gene matches. CDR3: CASSIKKGTGFSGNTIYF. DNA for the CDR3: TGTGCCAGTAGTATAAAGAAGGGGACAGGCTTCTCTGGAAACACCATATATTTT.

This rearrangement joins TRBV27 to TRBJ2-6, with TRBD1 as a possible D gene (6 bases). The CDR3 loop spans 15 amino acids. Germline V gene data show CDR1 as MNHEY and CDR2 as SMNVEV (reference sequence). Trimming cost V 5 bases and J 3 bases, with 11 bases left between them. CDR3 sequence (DNA): TGTGCCAGCAGTCAGGGGCGCGGTGGGGCCAACGTCCTGACTTTC. Encoded protein: CASSQGRGGANVLTF.

This CDR3 is CARSLFGEGRVLYEQYF. CDR3 DNA sequence: TGTGCCAGAAGCTTGTTTGGTGAGGGAAGGGTACTCTACGAGCAGTACTTC. This chain connects TRBV5-3 to TRBJ2-7, with D perhaps matching TRBD2 (5 bases). TRBV5-3 is assigned to the ORF class and has an uncertain function. V was shortened by 1 base and J by 3 bases, with 20 bases between the two germline ends. This CDR3 spans 17 amino acids.

The rearrangement uses TRBV2 and TRBJ2-7; the D gene is possibly TRBD2 (5 bases). Per germline, CDR1 SNHLY and CDR2 FYNNEI. The CDR3 is made up of 13 amino acids. Trimming cost V 2 bases and J 6 bases, with 11 bases left between them. The DNA for the CDR3 is TGTGCCAGCAGTGAAAGGCGGGTTAGCGAGCAGTACTTC. Its protein product is CASSERRVSEQYF.

The chain uses TRBV11-2 and TRBJ2-3, with 9 bases that match TRBD1. CDR3 length: 17 residues. V lost 3 bases, J lost 5 bases, and 12 bases stayed unmatched. CDR1 is SGHAT, CDR2 FQNNGV, per germline. The CDR3 sequence is CASSFRPRDRVVDTQYF. The CDR3 bases are TGTGCCAGCAGCTTTCGTCCCCGGGACAGGGTGGTAGATACGCAGTATTTT. The full variable domain, with the rest looked up from reference TRBV11-2 and TRBJ2-3, is EAGVAQSPRYKIIEKRQSVAFWCNPISGHATLYWYQQILGQGPKLLIQFQNNGVVDDSQLPKDRFSAERLKGVDSTLKIQPAKLEDSAVYLCASSFRPRDRVVDTQYFGPGTRLTVL.

The rearrangement uses TRBV2 and TRBJ2-7, with 10 positions matching TRBD1. V shed 7 bases and J 4 bases; nucleotides not matched to a gene: 7. The CDR3 covers 14 residues. Germline CDR1 SNHLY, CDR2 FYNNEI. The CDR3 DNA reads as TGTGCCAGCACCCGGGACAGGGGAATTTACGAGCAGTACTTC. This encodes CASTRDRGIYEQYF. Full variable domain (remainder filled in from reference TRBV2 and TRBJ2-7): EPEVTQTPSHQVTQMGQEVILRCVPISNHLYFYWYRQILGQKVEFLVSFYNNEISEKSEIFDDQFSVERPDGSNFTLKIRSTKLEDSAMYFCASTRDRGIYEQYFGPGTRLTVT.

The chain employs TRBV5-5 and TRBJ1-4; a possible D gene is TRBD1 (6 bases). Germline V gene lookup returns CDR1 SGHKS and CDR2 YYEKEE (reference sequence). The CDR3 spans 16 residues. Trimming left V 1 base short and J 4 bases short, with 14 bases between. CDR3 residues: CASSLWPGQINEKLFF. The CDR3 coding sequence is TGTGCCAGCAGCTTGTGGCCCGGACAGATTAATGAAAAACTGTTTTTT.

The chain recombines TRBV28 with TRBJ1-1; 8 bases map to TRBD1. The CDR3 extends over 15 amino acids. The germline V gene has CDR1 MDHEN and CDR2 SYDVKM. The V segment lost 6 bases and the J segment 5 bases; nucleotides outside the gene matches: 11. The CDR3 protein is CASSSTGQGGTEAFF. CDR3 bases: TGTGCCAGCAGCTCTACTGGACAGGGAGGGACTGAAGCTTTCTTT.

The chain links TRBV5-1 to TRBJ2-7, with 10 bases fitting TRBD2. V was clipped by 5 bases and J by 5 bases; unmatched bases: 10. CDR3 length: 15 amino acids. Germline V CDR1 and CDR2: SGHRS, YFSETQ. In DNA form, the CDR3 reads TGCGCCAGCAGTTCCGGGACTAGCGTAGTGCACGAGCAGTACTTC. The encoded protein is CASSSGTSVVHEQYF.

The J gene is TRBJ1-4, the V gene TRBV18; a weak D match, TRBD1 (6 bases). The CDR3 sequence is 13 residues long. Germline-derived CDR1 and CDR2 are KGHSH and LQKENI. V lost 2 bases, J lost 8 bases, and 9 bases lay in between. The chain's CDR3 is CASSPGQLEKLFF. CDR3 DNA: TGTGCCAGCTCACCAGGACAGCTGGAAAAACTGTTTTTT.

DNA for the CDR3: TGTGCCAGCCCGATCCGGGACAGGGAGGCGATGCGCGACTATGGCTACACCTTC. Translation gives CASPIRDREAMRDYGYTF. The chain recombines TRBV19 with TRBJ1-2, with TRBD1 identical over 9 bases. Trimming cost V 9 bases and J 3 bases; bases outside gene matches: 20. CDR3 length: 18 amino acids. Germline V CDR1 and CDR2: LNHDA, SQIVND (reference sequence).

In DNA, the CDR3 is TGTGCCAGCAGCCAACGGGGGGTTTCGGATACGCAGTATTTT. The encoded protein is CASSQRGVSDTQYF. The chain joins TRBV3-1 (or the pseudogene TRBV3-2) to TRBJ2-3; 7 bases agree with TRBD2. The CDR3 has 14 residues. V lost 2 bases and J lost 6; bases outside the gene matches: 5. In germline, CDR1 is LGHDT, CDR2 YNNKEL (reference sequence).

This chain links TRBV6-1 with TRBJ2-3; TRBD2 matches 10 bases. CDR1 is MNHNS, CDR2 SASEGT, per germline. The CDR3 has 17 residues. Trimming at V came to 1 base and at J to 6 bases, leaving 10 bases not matched to a gene. CDR3 sequence: CASSEGAAGGPWDTQYF. CDR3 coding DNA: TGTGCCAGCAGTGAAGGGGCAGCGGGGGGGCCTTGGGATACGCAGTATTTT.

In this sample, this clone turned up once. The chain joins TRBV7-9 to TRBJ1-4, with TRBD1 matching 8 bases. This CDR3 comprises 16 residues. CDR1 SEHNR and CDR2 FQNEAQ come from the germline V gene (reference sequence). The J segment lost 5 bases and the V segment lost 3 bases, leaving 8 bases of the junction unmatched. CDR3 loop: CASSLNAGGANEKLFF. The CDR3 DNA follows: TGTGCCAGCAGCTTGAACGCAGGGGGCGCGAATGAAAAACTGTTTTTT.

The chain uses TRBV5-4 and TRBJ1-4, with TRBD1 matching 10 bases. The germline V gene has CDR1 SGHNT and CDR2 YYREEE (reference sequence). J lost 4 bases, V lost 4 bases, and 4 bases had no gene match. The CDR3 covers 15 residues. The CDR3 reads CASSDGTGDNEKLFF. The CDR3 DNA is TGTGCCAGCAGCGACGGGACAGGGGATAATGAAAAACTGTTTTTT.

The rearrangement joins TRBV6-6 to TRBJ1-1; 9 nucleotides line up with TRBD1. Germline V CDR1 and CDR2: MNHNY, SVGAGI (reference sequence). V was pared by 8 bases and J by 3 bases, with 13 bases of the junction left unmatched. This CDR3 has 16 residues. CDR3 DNA: TGTGCCAGCGAGGGACAGGGCGAAGGAGAGTACACTGAAGCTTTCTTT. Translating it yields CASEGQGEGEYTEAFF.

The chain links TRBV5-1 to TRBJ2-1; 7 nucleotides align to TRBD1. Germline CDR1 and CDR2: SGHRS and YFSETQ. The CDR3 totals 16 residues. V lost 7 bases to trimming and J lost 3 bases; unmatched junction nucleotides: 13. This CDR3 is CASGENRGRVYNEQFF. CDR3 nucleotide sequence: TGCGCCAGCGGGGAAAACAGGGGACGGGTCTACAATGAGCAGTTCTTC.

The chain is built from TRBV5-1 and TRBJ2-1; 16 bases agree with TRBD2. Germline trimming cut 0 bases from V and 4 bases from J; bases unmatched to any gene: 1. Germline V gene data show CDR1 as SGHRS and CDR2 as YFSETQ. The CDR3 loop spans 17 amino acids. CDR3: CASSLEGLAGGYNEQFF. In DNA, the CDR3 is TGCGCCAGCAGCTTGGAGGGACTAGCGGGGGGGTACAATGAGCAGTTCTTC.

This chain joins TRBV15 and TRBJ2-2; the D gene is possibly TRBD2 (6 bases). Trimming stripped 5 bases from V and 4 bases from J, with 17 bases between. The CDR3 spans 16 residues. Per germline, CDR1 LNHNV and CDR2 YYDKDF (reference sequence). In nucleotides, the CDR3 is TGTGCCACCAGCGAAGAATACAGGAGGGGCACCGGGGAGCTGTTTTTT. The encoded protein is CATSEEYRRGTGELFF.